Described below is a single TCR beta chain sequence and its context. What it binds is unknown. This sample was taken from a study of blood T cells in healthy people across ages. Study details: About one barcoded beta molecule was captured per two T cells (by template switching). Study outcomes and limitations: While age rose, TCR beta diversity per million T cells dropped in a roughly linear way.

The junction had 14 bases not matched to a gene; V was cut back by 5 bases and J by 8 bases. Germline CDR1 reads SGHAT; CDR2 reads FQNNGV. This CDR3 spans 16 amino acids. Primers used in a second PCR of about 7 to 12 cycles were a sample-barcoded 5' primer and a J-beta primer mix. The template-switch adaptor, which had 12 random nucleotides, put a tag on each cDNA molecule. TCRdb re-called the 5' RACE reads through MiXCR, storing one row per CDR3 protein. The sample yields some 1 million distinct CDR3 sequences, less than 50% seen once. The origin of this receptor is a woman aged 55-70 years in good health. Material for sequencing was blood. The chain is built from TRBV11-2 and TRBJ2-1, with 8 bases that match TRBD2. CDR3 amino acids: CASSTRTSGGKDEQFF. As DNA, the CDR3 is TGTGCCAGCAGCACACGGACGTCGGGGGGGAAGGATGAGCAGTTCTTC.